This T cell receptor (beta chain) emerged from a study of CD8 T cells in ankylosing spondylitis. In making TCR beta libraries, quantitative 5'-RACE with molecular barcodes was used. TCRdb ran MiXCR on the 5' RACE reads and lists one entry per CDR3 protein. The sample contains 750,000 to 850,000 distinct CDR3 sequences, about 12% of which appear only once. Study results and limitations: Researchers report that disease-linked clones proved CD8+ and relatively rare in peripheral blood. Apparently characteristic of ankylosing spondylitis blood was a TCR beta motif (about 8 highly homologous variants). Matched ankylosing spondylitis synovial fluid reportedly contained a significantly enriched population of disease-linked clones. Past studies reported some motif variants in reactive arthritis synovial fluid and blood.

Remarks on this clonotype: Its target is not known.

Sequenced: blood, either unsorted or a sorted T cell fraction (not recorded which). The clonotype was recovered from a male donor with ankylosing spondylitis.

Here the CDR3 DNA reads TGTGCCAGCAGTGAAATGCCCGTGAAGACCCAGTACTTC. Amino acids: CASSEMPVKTQYF. The V and J genes are TRBV6-1 and TRBJ2-5; D gene uncertain. This CDR3 is built from 13 residues. The ends were cut back, 2 bases at V and 6 bases at J, with 10 bases in the middle. The germline gives CDR1 MNHNS, CDR2 SASEGT.